At least ten counts were recorded for the clone carrying this TCR beta chain. This record comes from a study of response to subunit inactivated influenza vaccine. CDR1 is MNHEY and CDR2 is SVGAGI in the germline V gene. Germline trimming cut 5 bases from V and 5 bases from J; bases unmatched to any gene: 8. The CDR3 has 15 amino acids. MiXCR, applied by TCRdb to the RT-PCR reads, yields one record per CDR3 protein. The sample includes a few hundred thousand distinct CDR3 sequences, about 11% of them seen just once. These data also featured in a second study, about T cells expressing NK-cell markers. From that second work: UMI-tagged 5'RACE template switching yielded the TCR beta cDNA. In several donors, dominant CD3+CD56+NKG2C+ clonotypes ranked among the top 10 CD8+ clonotypes. These same clonotypes (in four donors) also led the CD3+CD56-NKG2C+ fraction. Expanded NKG2C+ T cell clones were not confirmed as HCMV-specific.

This clonotype originated in a man aged 50 or older who received an inactivated influenza vaccine. This chain links TRBV6-5 with TRBJ1-5; 8 bases are a match to TRBD1. The sample here was PBMCs from blood, taken on the day of vaccination. The CDR3 DNA is TGTGCCAGCAGTAACACAGGGGGTCGTTATCAGCCCCAGCATTTT. Its protein is CASSNTGGRYQPQHF.